This T cell receptor beta chain was sequenced during a study of vaccination and CD4 T cells after COVID-19. About the research overall: Participants got two doses of BNT162b2 or mRNA-1273 vaccine. Overlapping spike peptides of SARS-CoV-2, HCoV-NL63, HCoV-OC43 and HCoV-229E were used, and cells were stimulated with them.

Note on this clonotype: As yet, its antigen is unknown.

Cultured CD4+ T cell DNA underwent sequencing with the Oncomine TCR Beta short-read assay. MiXCR, run by TCRdb on the PCR reads, gives a single entry per CDR3 protein. The sample contains around 10,000 distinct CDR3 sequences, roughly two thirds of which appear only once. Treatment noted: roughly 10-day PBMC culture with coronavirus spike peptide pools or control peptides (ViraFEST assay). Sequenced: CD4+ T cells from blood, cultured in vitro. The sequence was collected from a human donor who had recovered from COVID-19.

The CDR3 sequence is CASIQQETQYF. CDR3 DNA: TGTGCCAGCATTCAACAAGAGACCCAGTACTTC. The J gene is TRBJ2-5, the V gene TRBV2; no firm D call. Germline values: CDR1 SNHLY, CDR2 FYNNEI. The CDR3 has 11 amino acids. Between the trimmed V and J ends, which lost 7 bases and 2 bases, there was a span of 5 bases.